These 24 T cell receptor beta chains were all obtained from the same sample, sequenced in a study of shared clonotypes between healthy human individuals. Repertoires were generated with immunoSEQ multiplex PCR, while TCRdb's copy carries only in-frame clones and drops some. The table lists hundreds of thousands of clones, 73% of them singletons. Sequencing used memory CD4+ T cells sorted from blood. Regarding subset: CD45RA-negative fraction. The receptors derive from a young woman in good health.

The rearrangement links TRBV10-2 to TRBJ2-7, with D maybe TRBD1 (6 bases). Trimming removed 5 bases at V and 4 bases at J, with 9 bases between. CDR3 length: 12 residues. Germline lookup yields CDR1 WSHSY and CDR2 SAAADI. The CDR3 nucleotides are TGCGCCAGCAGTCCTGGACAGTACGAGCAGTACTTC. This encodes CASSPGQYEQYF.

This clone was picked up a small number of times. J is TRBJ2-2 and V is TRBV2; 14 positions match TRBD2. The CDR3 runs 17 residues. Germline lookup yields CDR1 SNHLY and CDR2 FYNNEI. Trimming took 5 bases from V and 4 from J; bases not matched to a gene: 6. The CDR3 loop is CASSRLAGGPGTGELFF. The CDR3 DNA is TGTGCCAGCAGTCGACTAGCGGGAGGGCCAGGCACCGGGGAGCTGTTTTTT.

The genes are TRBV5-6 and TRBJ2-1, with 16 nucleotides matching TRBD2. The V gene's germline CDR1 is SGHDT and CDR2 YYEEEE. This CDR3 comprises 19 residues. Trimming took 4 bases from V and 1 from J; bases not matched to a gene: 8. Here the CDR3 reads CASSRPGLAGGASYNEQFF. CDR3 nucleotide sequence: TGTGCCAGCAGCCGACCGGGACTAGCGGGAGGGGCATCCTACAATGAGCAGTTCTTC. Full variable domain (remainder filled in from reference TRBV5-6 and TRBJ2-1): DAGVTQSPTHLIKTRGQQVTLRCSPKSGHDTVSWYQQALGQGPQFIFQYYEEEERQRGNFPDRFSGHQFPNYSSELNVNALLLGDSALYLCASSRPGLAGGASYNEQFFGPGTRLTVL.

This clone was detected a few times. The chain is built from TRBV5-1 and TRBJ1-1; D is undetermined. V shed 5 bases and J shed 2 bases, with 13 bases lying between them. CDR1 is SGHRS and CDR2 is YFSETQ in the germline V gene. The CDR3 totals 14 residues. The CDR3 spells CASSHLIGNTEAFF. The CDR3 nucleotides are TGCGCCAGCAGTCATCTTATTGGTAACACTGAAGCTTTCTTT.

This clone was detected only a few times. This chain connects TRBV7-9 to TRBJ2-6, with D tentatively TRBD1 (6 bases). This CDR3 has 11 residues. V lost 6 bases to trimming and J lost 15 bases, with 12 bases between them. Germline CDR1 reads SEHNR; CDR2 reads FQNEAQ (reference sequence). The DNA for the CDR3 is TGTGCCAGCAGTTTACAGGGCCCCCTGACTTTC. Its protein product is CASSLQGPLTF.

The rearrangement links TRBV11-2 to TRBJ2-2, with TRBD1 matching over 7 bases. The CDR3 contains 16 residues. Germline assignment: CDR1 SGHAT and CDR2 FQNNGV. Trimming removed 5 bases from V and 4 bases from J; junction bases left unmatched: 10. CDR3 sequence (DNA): TGTGCCAGCAGCCAAGGAAGGACAGGAGCCACCGGGGAGCTGTTTTTT. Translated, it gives CASSQGRTGATGELFF.

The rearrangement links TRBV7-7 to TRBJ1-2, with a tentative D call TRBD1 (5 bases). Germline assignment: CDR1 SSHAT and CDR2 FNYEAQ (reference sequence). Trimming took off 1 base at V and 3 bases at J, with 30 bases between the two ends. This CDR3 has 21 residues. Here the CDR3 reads CASSLEGTGLDQRRAHYGYTF. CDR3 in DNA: TGTGCCAGCAGCTTAGAGGGTACGGGGTTAGATCAGCGCAGGGCTCACTATGGCTACACCTTC.

The CDR3 DNA is TGTGCCAGCAGCTTACCGGGACTAGGGGGTACCGGGGAGCTGTTTTTT. It is translated as CASSLPGLGGTGELFF. The chain recombines TRBV7-6 with TRBJ2-2; 8 bases agree with TRBD2. CDR3 size: 16 residues. CDR1 is SGHVS and CDR2 is FNYEAQ in the germline V gene. With 2 bases clipped from V and 5 bases from J, the junction kept 7 bases outside the gene matches.

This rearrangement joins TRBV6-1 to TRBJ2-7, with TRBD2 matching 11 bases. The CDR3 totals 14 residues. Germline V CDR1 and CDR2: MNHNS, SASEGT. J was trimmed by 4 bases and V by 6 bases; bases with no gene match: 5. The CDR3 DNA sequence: TGTGCCAGCAGGTGGACTAGCGGGCCGTACGAGCAGTACTTC. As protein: CASRWTSGPYEQYF.

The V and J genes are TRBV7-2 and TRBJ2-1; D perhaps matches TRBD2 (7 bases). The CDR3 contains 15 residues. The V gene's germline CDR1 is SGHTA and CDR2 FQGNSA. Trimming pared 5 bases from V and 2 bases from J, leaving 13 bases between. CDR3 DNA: TGTGCCAGCAGCGTTCAGCGGGACACCTACAATGAGCAGTTCTTC. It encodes CASSVQRDTYNEQFF.

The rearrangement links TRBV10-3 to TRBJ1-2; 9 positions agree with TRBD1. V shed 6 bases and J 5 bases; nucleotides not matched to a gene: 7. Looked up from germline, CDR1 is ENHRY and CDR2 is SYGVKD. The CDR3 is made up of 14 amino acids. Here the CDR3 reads CAIRPGTGLYGYTF. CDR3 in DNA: TGTGCCATCAGGCCCGGGACAGGGCTTTATGGCTACACCTTC.

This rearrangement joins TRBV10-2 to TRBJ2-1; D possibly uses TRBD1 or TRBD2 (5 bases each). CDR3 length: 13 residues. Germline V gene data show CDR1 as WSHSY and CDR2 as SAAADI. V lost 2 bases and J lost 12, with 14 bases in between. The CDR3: CASSEGARDSQFF. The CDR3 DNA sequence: TGCGCCAGCAGTGAGGGGGCTCGGGATTCGCAGTTCTTC.

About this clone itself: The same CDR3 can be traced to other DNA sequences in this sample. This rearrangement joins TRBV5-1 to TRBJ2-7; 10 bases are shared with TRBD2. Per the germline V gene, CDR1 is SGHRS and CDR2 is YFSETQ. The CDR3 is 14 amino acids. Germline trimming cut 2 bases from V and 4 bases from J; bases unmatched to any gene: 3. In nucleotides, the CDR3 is TGCGCCAGCAGCTTAGCTAGCGGGAGTTACGAGCAGTACTTC. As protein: CASSLASGSYEQYF.

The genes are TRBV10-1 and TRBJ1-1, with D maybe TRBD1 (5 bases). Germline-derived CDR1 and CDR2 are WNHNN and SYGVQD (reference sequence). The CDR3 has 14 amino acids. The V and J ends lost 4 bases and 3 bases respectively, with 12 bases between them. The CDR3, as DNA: TGCGCCAGCAGTGTTAACAGGCTGGACACTGAAGCTTTCTTT. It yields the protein CASSVNRLDTEAFF.

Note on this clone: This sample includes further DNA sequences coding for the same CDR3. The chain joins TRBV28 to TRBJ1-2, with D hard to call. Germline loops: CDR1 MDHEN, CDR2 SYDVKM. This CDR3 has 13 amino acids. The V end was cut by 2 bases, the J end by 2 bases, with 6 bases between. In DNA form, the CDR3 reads TGTGCCAGCAGTTTAGCGGCGAACTATGGCTACACCTTC. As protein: CASSLAANYGYTF.

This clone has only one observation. This CDR3 reads CASSLAPGQGIPTGEAFF. Written as DNA, the CDR3 is TGTGCCAGCAGCTTAGCTCCGGGACAGGGCATACCAACCGGTGAAGCTTTCTTT. The chain recombines TRBV7-8 with TRBJ1-1, with 9 bases fitting TRBD1. Trimming at V came to 0 bases and at J to 7 bases, leaving 15 bases not matched to a gene. CDR1 and CDR2 from the germline V gene are SGHVS and FQNEAQ. The CDR3 runs 18 residues.

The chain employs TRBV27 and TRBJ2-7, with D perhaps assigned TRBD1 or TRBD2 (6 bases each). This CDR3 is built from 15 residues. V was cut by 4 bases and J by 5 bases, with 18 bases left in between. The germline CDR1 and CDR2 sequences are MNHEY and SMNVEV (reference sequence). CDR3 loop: CASSSTGGTRNEQYF. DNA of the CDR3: TGTGCCAGCAGTTCGACAGGAGGGACGAGAAACGAGCAGTACTTC.

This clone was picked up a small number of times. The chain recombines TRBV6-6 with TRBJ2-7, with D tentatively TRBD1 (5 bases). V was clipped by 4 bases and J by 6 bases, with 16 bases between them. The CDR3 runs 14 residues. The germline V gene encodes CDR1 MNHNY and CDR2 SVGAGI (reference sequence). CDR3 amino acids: CASSSSGHVGEQYF. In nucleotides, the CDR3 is TGTGCCAGCAGTTCCTCCGGACATGTCGGCGAGCAGTACTTC.

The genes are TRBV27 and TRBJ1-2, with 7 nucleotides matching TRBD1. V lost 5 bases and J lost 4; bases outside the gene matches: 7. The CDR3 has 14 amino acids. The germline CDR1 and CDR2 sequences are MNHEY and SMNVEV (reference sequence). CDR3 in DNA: TGTGCCAGCAGTCTCACGGGACAGACCTATGGCTACACCTTC. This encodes CASSLTGQTYGYTF.

The CDR3: CASSQVGGVTEAFF. The CDR3, as DNA: TGCGCCAGCAGCCAAGTGGGTGGGGTCACTGAAGCTTTCTTT. This sequence joins TRBV4-1 and TRBJ1-1; D is uncertain. Trimming shortened V by 1 base and J by 4 bases, and 10 bases separated the two germline ends. Germline CDR1 reads MGHRA; CDR2 reads YSYEKL. CDR3 length equals 14 residues.

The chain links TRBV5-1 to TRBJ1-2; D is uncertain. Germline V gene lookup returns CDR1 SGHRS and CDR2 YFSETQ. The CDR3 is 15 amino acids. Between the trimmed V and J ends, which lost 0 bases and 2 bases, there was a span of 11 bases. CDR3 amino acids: CASSLDARGNYGYTF. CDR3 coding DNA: TGCGCCAGCAGCTTGGATGCGCGAGGGAACTATGGCTACACCTTC.

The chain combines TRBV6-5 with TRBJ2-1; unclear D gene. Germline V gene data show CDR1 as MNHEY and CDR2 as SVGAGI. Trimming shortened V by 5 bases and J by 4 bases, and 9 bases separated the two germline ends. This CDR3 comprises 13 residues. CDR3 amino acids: CASSPPEYNEQFF. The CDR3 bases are TGTGCCAGCAGTCCGCCTGAGTACAATGAGCAGTTCTTC.

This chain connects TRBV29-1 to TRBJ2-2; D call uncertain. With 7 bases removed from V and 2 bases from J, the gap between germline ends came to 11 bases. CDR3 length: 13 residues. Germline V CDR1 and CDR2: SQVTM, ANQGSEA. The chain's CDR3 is CSAERINTGELFF. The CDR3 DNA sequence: TGCAGCGCCGAAAGAATAAACACCGGGGAGCTGTTTTTT.

For the CDR3, the DNA is TGTGCCAGCAACAGGGCCTACGAGCAGTACTTC. Amino acids: CASNRAYEQYF. The chain carries TRBV2 and TRBJ2-7; possibly TRBD1 for D (6 bases). CDR3 length equals 11 residues. The germline CDR1 and CDR2 sequences are SNHLY and FYNNEI. With 7 bases removed from V and 2 bases from J, the gap between germline ends came to 6 bases.